The clone carrying this TCR beta chain was observed a handful of times. Its antigen is unknown. This entry belongs to a study of T cells in localized non-small cell lung cancer. Germline CDR1 is SGHDT and CDR2 is YYEEEE. The CDR3 extends over 16 amino acids. The V and J ends lost 2 bases and 0 bases respectively, with 12 bases between them. This table comes from immunoSEQ multiplex PCR, and its TCRdb copy is limited to in-frame clones, with some not included. The table has about 40,000 clones, around nine tenths seen once. The study, taken as a whole, reports: A median of roughly 57 clones ranked among the top 100 in tumor appeared in adjacent lung. Exceeding tumor, uninvolved adjacent lung had the highest T cell clonality. A raised T cell density in blood coincided with lengthier overall survival. Tumor samples were not multi-region, leaving intratumor heterogeneity unexcluded.

The sample was peripheral blood, taken before any cancer treatment. This chain joins TRBV5-6 and TRBJ2-1, with a tentative D call TRBD2 (6 bases). This TCR derives from a man aged 18 to 50 with stage I lung adenocarcinoma. CDR3 in amino acids: CASSFFRGISYNEQFF. In nucleotides, the CDR3 is TGTGCCAGCAGCTTTTTCCGGGGGATCTCCTACAATGAGCAGTTCTTC.